What follows are 12 T cell receptor beta chains derived from one specimen sequenced in a study of cytomegalovirus exposure and HLA in healthy donors (dated by TCRdb to the late 2010s). The library came from the immunoSEQ multiplex PCR assay. A mixture of 60 forward primers for TCR Vbeta segments and 13 reverse primers for TCR Jbeta segments was used in the multiplex PCR. Not all clones reach the TCRdb copy of this immuneACCESS table, which keeps in-frame sequences only. Checked studies attribute under half of the gap to unresolved V genes and leave the rest unexplained. Across this sample there are some 170,000 clones, with approximately 79% seen only once. The ten largest make up roughly 5.8% of the sample. Sequencing was carried out using PBMCs. The receptor source for this set is a man aged 35 to 55 in good health and CMV-seropositive.

CDR3 sequence: CASSDRGPGNTIYF. The CDR3 DNA reads as TGTGCCAGCAGTGACAGGGGACCTGGAAACACCATATATTTT. The chain links TRBV5-4 to TRBJ1-3, with 8 bases identical to TRBD1. The CDR3 consists of 14 residues. The V segment lost 5 bases and the J segment 2 bases; nucleotides outside the gene matches: 3. CDR1 SGHNT and CDR2 YYREEE come from the germline V gene (reference sequence).

This chain connects TRBV4-2 to TRBJ2-3; possible D gene TRBD2, 6 bases. The CDR3 covers 15 residues. Germline V gene data show CDR1 as LGHNA and CDR2 as YNFKEQ. V shed 3 bases and J shed 0 bases, with 10 bases lying between them. CDR3 DNA: TGTGCCAGCAGCCACTCTAGCGTGAGCACAGATACGCAGTATTTT. It is translated as CASSHSSVSTDTQYF.

The rearrangement joins TRBV4-2 to TRBJ2-3; 10 positions match TRBD2. This CDR3 has 15 residues. Germline V gene data show CDR1 as LGHNA and CDR2 as YNFKEQ. With V trimmed by 2 bases and J by 5 bases, 4 bases remained unmatched. The CDR3 DNA reads as TGTGCCAGCAGCCAAACTAGCGGGAAGCAAGATACGCAGTATTTT. Amino acid sequence: CASSQTSGKQDTQYF.

This clone was seen a handful of times. At one boundary the junction diverges from the germline segment, which might be a read error. The chain uses TRBV6-5 and TRBJ2-6, with TRBD1 identical over 10 bases. The CDR3 is 15 amino acids. Germline CDR1 is MNHEY and CDR2 is SVGAGI. The CDR3: CASSATRQGANGLTF. In DNA, the CDR3 is TGTGCCAGCAGTGCAACCCGACAGGGGGCCAACGGCCTGACTTTC.

V usage is TRBV19 and J usage is TRBJ2-5, with 7 bases fitting TRBD1. Judging by the DNA end, TRBJ2-7 fits better; the J call may be wrong. The CDR3 is 13 amino acids. Germline loops: CDR1 LNHDA, CDR2 SQIVND (reference sequence). The CDR3 bases are TGTGCCAGCTCGGGACAGCCCTCCTACGAGCAGTACTTC. This sequence encodes CASSGQPSYEQYF.

The chain combines TRBV11-2 with TRBJ2-1; 9 positions agree with TRBD2. The length of the CDR3 is 15 residues. The J segment lost 9 bases and the V segment lost 4 bases, leaving 10 bases of the junction unmatched. From germline, CDR1 is SGHAT and CDR2 FQNNGV. CDR3 amino acids: CASSSSWAGGGEQFF. Written as DNA, the CDR3 is TGTGCCAGCAGCTCCTCGTGGGCGGGAGGGGGTGAGCAGTTCTTC.

The rearrangement uses TRBV10-1 and TRBJ2-4, with TRBD1 identical over 9 bases. This CDR3 has 15 residues. Germline CDR1 and CDR2: WNHNN and SYGVQD (reference sequence). V shed 5 bases, J shed 3 bases, and the junction held 5 bases outside the gene matches. The chain's CDR3 is CASSLGQGGKNIQYF. Written as DNA, the CDR3 is TGCGCCAGCAGTCTGGGACAGGGAGGCAAAAACATTCAGTACTTC.

The J gene is TRBJ2-7, the V gene TRBV7-8, with D perhaps matching TRBD2 (6 bases). The germline CDR1 and CDR2 sequences are SGHVS and FQNEAQ. CDR3 size: 14 residues. Trimming took off 5 bases at V and 2 bases at J, with 13 bases between the two ends. The CDR3 sequence is CASSAGGTPYEQYF. The CDR3 nucleotides read TGTGCCAGCAGCGCCGGCGGGACCCCCTACGAGCAGTACTTC. The whole variable domain, remainder taken from reference TRBV7-8 and TRBJ2-7, is GAGVSQSPRYKVAKRGQDVALRCDPISGHVSLFWYQQALGQGPEFLTYFQNEAQLDKSGLPSDRFFAERPEGSVSTLKIQRTQQEDSAVYLCASSAGGTPYEQYFGPGTRLTVT.

The rearrangement uses TRBV5-5 and TRBJ2-1; 13 nucleotides match TRBD2. This CDR3 is built from 15 residues. Trimming at V came to 1 base and at J to 8 bases, leaving 3 bases not matched to a gene. Germline lookup yields CDR1 SGHKS and CDR2 YYEKEE (reference sequence). The chain's CDR3 is CASSLRLAGGHEQFF. CDR3 bases: TGTGCCAGCAGCTTGAGACTAGCGGGAGGTCATGAGCAGTTCTTC. Looking up the rest from reference TRBV5-5 and TRBJ2-1 gives the full variable domain: DAGVTQSPTHLIKTRGQQVTLRCSPISGHKSVSWYQQVLGQGPQFIFQYYEKEERGRGNFPDRFSARQFPNYSSELNVNALLLGDSALYLCASSLRLAGGHEQFFGPGTRLTVL.

This chain joins TRBV9 and TRBJ2-2; 10 bases are shared with TRBD2. CDR3 length: 20 amino acids. The V gene's germline CDR1 is SGDLS and CDR2 YYNGEE. With 0 bases clipped from V and 2 bases from J, the junction kept 13 bases outside the gene matches. The CDR3 DNA sequence: TGTGCCAGCAGCGTAGGAGGTAGGGCTAGCGGGAGAGTTAACACCGGGGAGCTGTTTTTT. Amino acids: CASSVGGRASGRVNTGELFF.

This clone was seen a single time. This chain uses TRBV11-2 with TRBJ2-7; D might be TRBD2 (6 bases). The CDR3 has 12 residues. The germline CDR1 and CDR2 sequences are SGHAT and FQNNGV. The germline V and J ends were trimmed by 5 bases and 9 bases, with 14 bases remaining between them. The CDR3 sequence is CASSQFGRGQYF. The CDR3 DNA reads TGTGCCAGCAGCCAGTTCGGGAGAGGGCAGTACTTC.

This rearrangement joins TRBV13 to TRBJ2-2, with 7 nucleotides matching TRBD1. The trim removed 5 bases at V and 4 bases at J, leaving 7 bases unmatched. The CDR3 consists of 15 residues. Germline V gene lookup returns CDR1 PRHDT and CDR2 FYEKMQ (reference sequence). CDR3 coding DNA: TGTGCCAGCAGCGAAGGGACAGCCAGCACCGGGGAGCTGTTTTTT. Encoded protein: CASSEGTASTGELFF.